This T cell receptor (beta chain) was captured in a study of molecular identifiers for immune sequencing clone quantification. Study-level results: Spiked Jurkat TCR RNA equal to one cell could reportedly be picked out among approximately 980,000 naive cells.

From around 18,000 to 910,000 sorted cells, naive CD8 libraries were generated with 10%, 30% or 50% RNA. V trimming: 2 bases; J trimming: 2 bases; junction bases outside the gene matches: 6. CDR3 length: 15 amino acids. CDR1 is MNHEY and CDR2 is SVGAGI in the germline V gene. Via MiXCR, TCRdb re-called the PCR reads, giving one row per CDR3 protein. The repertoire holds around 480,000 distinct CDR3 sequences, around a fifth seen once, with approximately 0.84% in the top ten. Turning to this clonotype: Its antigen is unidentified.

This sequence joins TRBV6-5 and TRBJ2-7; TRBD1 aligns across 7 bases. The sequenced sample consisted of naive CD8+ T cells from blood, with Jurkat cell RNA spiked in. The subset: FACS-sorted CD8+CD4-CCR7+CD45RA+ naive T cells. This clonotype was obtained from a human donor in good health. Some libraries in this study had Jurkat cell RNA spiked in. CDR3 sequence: CASSYGQGVAYEQYF. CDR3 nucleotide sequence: TGTGCCAGCAGTTACGGGCAGGGGGTGGCCTACGAGCAGTACTTC.